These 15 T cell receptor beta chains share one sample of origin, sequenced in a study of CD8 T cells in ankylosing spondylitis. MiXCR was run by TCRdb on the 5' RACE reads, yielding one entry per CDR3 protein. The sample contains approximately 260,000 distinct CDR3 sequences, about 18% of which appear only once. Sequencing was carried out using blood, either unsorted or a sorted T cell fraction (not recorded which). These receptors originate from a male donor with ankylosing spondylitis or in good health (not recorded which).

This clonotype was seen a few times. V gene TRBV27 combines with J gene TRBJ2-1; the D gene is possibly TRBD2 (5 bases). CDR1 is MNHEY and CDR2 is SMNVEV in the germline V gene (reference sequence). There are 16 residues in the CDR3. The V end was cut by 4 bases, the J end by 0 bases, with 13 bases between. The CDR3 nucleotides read TGTGCCAGCAGTTACCTAGCTGCCGGCTCCTACAATGAGCAGTTCTTC. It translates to CASSYLAAGSYNEQFF.

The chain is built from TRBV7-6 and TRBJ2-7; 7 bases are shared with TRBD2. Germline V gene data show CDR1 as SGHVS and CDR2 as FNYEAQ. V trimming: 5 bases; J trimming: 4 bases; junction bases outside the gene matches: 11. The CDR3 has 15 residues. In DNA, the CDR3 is TGTGCCAGCAGCGTCGGGGAGGGACGAACGTACGAGCAGTACTTC. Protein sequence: CASSVGEGRTYEQYF.

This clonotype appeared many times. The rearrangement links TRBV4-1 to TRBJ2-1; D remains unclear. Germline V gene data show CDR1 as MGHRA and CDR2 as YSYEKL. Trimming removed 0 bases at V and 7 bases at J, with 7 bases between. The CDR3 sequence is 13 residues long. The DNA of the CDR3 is TGCGCCAGCAGCCAAGAAGGAACGAATGAGCAGTTCTTC. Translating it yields CASSQEGTNEQFF.

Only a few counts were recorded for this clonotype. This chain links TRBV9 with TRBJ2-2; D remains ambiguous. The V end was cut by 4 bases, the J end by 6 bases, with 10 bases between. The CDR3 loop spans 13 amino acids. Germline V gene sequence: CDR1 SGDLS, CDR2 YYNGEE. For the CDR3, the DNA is TGTGCCAGCAGCCCTCCTAGTTCCGGGGAGCTGTTTTTT. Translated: CASSPPSSGELFF. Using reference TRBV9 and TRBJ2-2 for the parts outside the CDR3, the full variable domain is DSGVTQTPKHLITATGQRVTLRCSPRSGDLSVYWYQQSLDQGLQFLIQYYNGEERAKGNILERFSAQQFPDLHSELNLSSLELGDSALYFCASSPPSSGELFFGEGSRLTVL.

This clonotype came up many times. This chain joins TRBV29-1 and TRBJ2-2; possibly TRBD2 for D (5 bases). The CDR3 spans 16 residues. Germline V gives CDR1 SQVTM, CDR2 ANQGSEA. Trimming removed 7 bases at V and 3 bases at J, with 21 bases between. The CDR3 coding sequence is TGCAGCGCAGGTGGAGCGGCCAGCCAGGACACCGGGGAGCTGTTTTTT. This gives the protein CSAGGAASQDTGELFF.

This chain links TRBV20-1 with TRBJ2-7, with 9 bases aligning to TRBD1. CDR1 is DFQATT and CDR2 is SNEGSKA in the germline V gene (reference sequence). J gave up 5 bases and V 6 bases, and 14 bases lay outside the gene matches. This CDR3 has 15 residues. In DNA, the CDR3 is TGCAGTGCCTCTTCCGGGACAGGGATAATGAACGAGCAGTACTTC. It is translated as CSASSGTGIMNEQYF.

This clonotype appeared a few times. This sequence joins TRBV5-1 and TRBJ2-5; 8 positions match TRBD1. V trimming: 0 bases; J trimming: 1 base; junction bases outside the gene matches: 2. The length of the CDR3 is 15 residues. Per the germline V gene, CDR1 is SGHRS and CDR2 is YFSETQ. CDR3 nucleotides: TGCGCCAGCAGCTTGGACGGGACAGGCCAAGAGACCCAGTACTTC. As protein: CASSLDGTGQETQYF.

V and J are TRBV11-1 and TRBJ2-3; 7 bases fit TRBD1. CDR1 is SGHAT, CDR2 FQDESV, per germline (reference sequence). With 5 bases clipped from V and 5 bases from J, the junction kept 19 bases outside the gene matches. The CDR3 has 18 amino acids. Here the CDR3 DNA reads TGTGCCAGCAGCCCCACCTCAGACAGGGCGGGTAATCGAGATACGCAGTATTTT. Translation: CASSPTSDRAGNRDTQYF.

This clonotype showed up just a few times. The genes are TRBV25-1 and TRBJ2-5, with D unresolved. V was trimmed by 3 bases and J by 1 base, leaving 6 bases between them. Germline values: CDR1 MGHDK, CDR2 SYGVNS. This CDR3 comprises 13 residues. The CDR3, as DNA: TGTGCCAGCAGTGAGGGCAGCCAAGAGACCCAGTACTTC. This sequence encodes CASSEGSQETQYF.

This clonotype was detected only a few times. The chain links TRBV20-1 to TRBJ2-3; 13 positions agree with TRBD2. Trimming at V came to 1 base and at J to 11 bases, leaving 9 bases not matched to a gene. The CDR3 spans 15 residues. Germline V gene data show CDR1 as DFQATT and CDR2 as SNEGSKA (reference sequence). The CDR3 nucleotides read TGCAGTGCTAGAGTCCTCGGGACTAGCGGGACGAGGCAGTATTTT. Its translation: CSARVLGTSGTRQYF.

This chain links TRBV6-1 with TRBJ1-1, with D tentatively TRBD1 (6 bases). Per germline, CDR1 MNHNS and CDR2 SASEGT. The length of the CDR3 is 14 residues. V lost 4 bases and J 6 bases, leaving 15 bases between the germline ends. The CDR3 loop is CASSGGTGFAEAFF. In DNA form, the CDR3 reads TGTGCCAGCAGTGGAGGCACAGGGTTTGCTGAAGCTTTCTTT.

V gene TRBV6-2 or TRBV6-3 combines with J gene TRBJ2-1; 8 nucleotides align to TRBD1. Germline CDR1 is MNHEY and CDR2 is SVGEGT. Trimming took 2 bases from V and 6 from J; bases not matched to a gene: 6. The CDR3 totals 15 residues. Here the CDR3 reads CASSYGQGASNEQFF. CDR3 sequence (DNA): TGTGCCAGCAGTTACGGGCAGGGGGCGTCCAATGAGCAGTTCTTC.

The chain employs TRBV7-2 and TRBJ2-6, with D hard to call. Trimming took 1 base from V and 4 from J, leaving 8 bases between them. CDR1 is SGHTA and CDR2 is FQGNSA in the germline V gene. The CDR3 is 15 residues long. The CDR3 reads CASSLGRTGANVLTF. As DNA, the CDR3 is TGTGCCAGCAGCTTAGGACGTACAGGGGCCAACGTCCTGACTTTC.

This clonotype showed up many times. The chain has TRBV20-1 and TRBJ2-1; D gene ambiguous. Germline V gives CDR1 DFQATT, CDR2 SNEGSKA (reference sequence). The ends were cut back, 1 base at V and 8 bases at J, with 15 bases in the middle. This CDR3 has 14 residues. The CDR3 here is CSARGSAPVDEQFF. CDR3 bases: TGCAGTGCTAGAGGGAGTGCCCCCGTCGATGAGCAGTTCTTC.

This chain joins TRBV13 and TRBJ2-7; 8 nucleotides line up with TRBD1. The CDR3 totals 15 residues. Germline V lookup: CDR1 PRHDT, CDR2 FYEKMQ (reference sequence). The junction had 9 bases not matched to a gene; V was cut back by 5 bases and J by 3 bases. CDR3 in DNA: TGTGCCAGCAGCCTAAAGGACAGGGCCCGCTACGAGCAGTACTTC. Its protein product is CASSLKDRARYEQYF.